This T cell receptor (beta chain) originates from a study of multiple sclerosis patients with progressive multifocal leukoencephalopathy. Study results and caveats: Most PML patients had lower entropy, suggesting less diverse TRB repertoires.

Sample time point: before natalizumab initiation. All PML patients were female, and all patients had earlier interferon beta. Measured with immunoSEQ multiplex PCR; TCRdb has only the in-frame clones, and not every one. The data contain roughly 34,000 clones, about 88% of them singletons. With regard to this clone: Its antigen is undetermined.

Germline CDR1 and CDR2: SGHDT and YYEEEE. The CDR3 loop spans 15 amino acids. The V end lost 4 bases, the J end lost 3 bases, and 14 bases lay between the germline ends. This rearrangement joins TRBV5-6 to TRBJ1-5; TRBD1 might be the D (6 bases). The sample consisted of PBMCs. The sequence was obtained from a human donor with multiple sclerosis. CDR3 amino acids: CASSGGRGPNQPQHF. The CDR3 coding sequence is TGTGCCAGCAGCGGGGGGCGGGGGCCCAATCAGCCCCAGCATTTT.